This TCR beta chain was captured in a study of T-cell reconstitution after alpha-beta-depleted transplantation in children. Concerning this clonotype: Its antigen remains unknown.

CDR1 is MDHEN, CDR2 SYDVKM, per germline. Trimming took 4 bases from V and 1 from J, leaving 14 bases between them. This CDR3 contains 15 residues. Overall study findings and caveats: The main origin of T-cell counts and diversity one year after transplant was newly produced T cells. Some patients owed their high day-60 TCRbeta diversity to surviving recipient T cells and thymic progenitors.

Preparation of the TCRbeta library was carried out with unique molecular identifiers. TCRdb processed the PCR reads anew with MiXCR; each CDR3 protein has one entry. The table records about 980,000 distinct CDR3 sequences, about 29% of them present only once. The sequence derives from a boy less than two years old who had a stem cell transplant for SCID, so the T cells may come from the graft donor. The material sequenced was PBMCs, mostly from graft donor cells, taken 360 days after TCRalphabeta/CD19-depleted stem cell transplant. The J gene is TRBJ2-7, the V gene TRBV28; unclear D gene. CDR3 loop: CASSSAQAPSYEQYF. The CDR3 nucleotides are TGTGCCAGCAGTTCTGCCCAGGCCCCTTCCTACGAGCAGTACTTC.